The 22 T cell receptor beta chains listed next were all sequenced from one sample in a study of T cell responses to AZD1222 COVID-19 vaccine. The assay was immunoSEQ multiplex PCR, and TCRdb's table has in-frame clones only and misses some. This repertoire shows 150,000 to 200,000 clones, almost 90% found once; its top ten account for over 6%. Specimen: peripheral blood, collected on day 0 of AZD1222 vaccination. The receptors shown here come from an adult in good health.

The rearrangement joins TRBV29-1 to TRBJ2-7, with 7 bases fitting TRBD1. The J segment lost 6 bases and the V segment lost 7 bases, leaving 6 bases of the junction unmatched. CDR1 SQVTM and CDR2 ANQGSEA come from the germline V gene. The CDR3 has 11 amino acids. DNA for the CDR3: TGCAGCGGACGACAGGGAACCGAGCAGTACTTC. Encoded protein: CSGRQGTEQYF.

The gene calls are TRBV3-1 (or the pseudogene TRBV3-2) and TRBJ1-5; 7 nucleotides match TRBD1. Per germline, CDR1 LGHDT and CDR2 YNNKEL (reference sequence). The CDR3 length is 15 residues. The junction had 5 bases not matched to a gene; V was cut back by 1 base and J by 5 bases. In DNA form, the CDR3 reads TGTGCCAGCAGCCAAGGGACAGGCCCCTATCAGCCCCAGCATTTT. This encodes CASSQGTGPYQPQHF.

The gene calls are TRBV18 and TRBJ1-5; D is unclear. Germline CDR1 reads KGHSH; CDR2 reads LQKENI. Trimming removed 1 base from V and 1 base from J, with 5 bases in between. The CDR3 consists of 14 residues. CDR3 in amino acids: CASSPQESNQPQHF. The CDR3 DNA is TGTGCCAGCTCACCACAGGAGAGCAATCAGCCCCAGCATTTT.

V usage is TRBV3-1 (or the pseudogene TRBV3-2) and J usage is TRBJ2-5; 7 bases align to TRBD1. The V and J ends lost 0 bases and 4 bases, in that order; junction bases with no gene match: 5. Germline V CDR1 and CDR2: LGHDT, YNNKEL (reference sequence). This CDR3 is 15 amino acids long. CDR3 nucleotide sequence: TGTGCCAGCAGCCAAGACCCCAGGGGGTCAGAGACCCAGTACTTC. Residues: CASSQDPRGSETQYF.

The J gene is TRBJ2-3, the V gene TRBV4-2; 7 bases match TRBD1. The CDR3 consists of 15 residues. Trimming removed 4 bases from V and 4 bases from J; junction bases left unmatched: 8. Germline CDR1 and CDR2: LGHNA and YNFKEQ. The CDR3 nucleotides are TGTGCCAGCAGCCCCTCGACAGGGACAGCAGATACGCAGTATTTT. It is translated as CASSPSTGTADTQYF.

This clone appeared a single time. This chain uses TRBV27 with TRBJ2-7; either TRBD1 or TRBD2 may fit D (6 bases each). In germline, CDR1 is MNHEY, CDR2 SMNVEV (reference sequence). Deletions cut 0 bases from V and 3 bases from J, with 12 bases between. This CDR3 contains 15 residues. In DNA form, the CDR3 reads TGTGCCAGCAGTTTATCGGTGGGGGGCCTCTACGAGCAGTACTTC. The encoded protein is CASSLSVGGLYEQYF.

This clone occurred a few times. The gene calls are TRBV7-2 and TRBJ2-2; D gene unclear. CDR1 and CDR2 (germline): SGHTA, FQGNSA. The ends were cut back, 3 bases at V and 10 bases at J, with 12 bases in the middle. This CDR3 is built from 13 residues. The CDR3 reads CASSLALLSELFF. CDR3 sequence (DNA): TGTGCCAGCAGCTTGGCACTACTTTCGGAGCTGTTTTTT. Combining the CDR3 with reference TRBV7-2 and TRBJ2-2 gives the whole variable domain GAGVSQSPSNKVTEKGKDVELRCDPISGHTALYWYRQSLGQGLEFLIYFQGNSAPDKSGLPSDRFSAERTGGSVSTLTIQRTQQEDSAVYLCASSLALLSELFFGEGSRLTVL.

This clone showed up just once. The same CDR3 arises from other DNA sequences in this sample as well. The chain employs TRBV9 and TRBJ1-2, with TRBD1 identical over 10 bases. J lost 8 bases, V lost 0 bases, and 4 bases had no gene match. Germline loops: CDR1 SGDLS, CDR2 YYNGEE. CDR3 length: 14 amino acids. DNA of the CDR3: TGTGCCAGCAGCGTAGGACAGGGGGCGCAGGGCTACACCTTC. Encoded protein: CASSVGQGAQGYTF.

The CDR3 loop reads CASSLTRFRGGYQETQYF. CDR3 in DNA: TGTGCCAGCAGCCTAACGCGTTTCAGGGGGGGGTACCAAGAGACCCAGTACTTC. The chain recombines TRBV11-2 with TRBJ2-5, with D possibly being TRBD1 or TRBD2 (7 bases each). This CDR3 contains 18 residues. Trimming removed 5 bases from V and 0 bases from J, with 22 bases in between. Per germline, CDR1 SGHAT and CDR2 FQNNGV.

The rearrangement links TRBV28 to TRBJ2-1; no definite D call. The germline gives CDR1 MDHEN, CDR2 SYDVKM. The V and J ends lost 2 bases and 7 bases respectively, with 6 bases between them. The CDR3 runs 12 residues. The CDR3 is CASSLSVNEQFF. DNA of the CDR3: TGTGCCAGCAGTTTAAGTGTGAATGAGCAGTTCTTC.

DNA for the CDR3: TGTGCCAGCAGCTCACCAGGACAGGGGAATTCACCCCTCCACTTT. Translated, it gives CASSSPGQGNSPLHF. This chain links TRBV11-2 with TRBJ1-6; 9 positions agree with TRBD1. With V trimmed by 4 bases and J by 7 bases, 5 bases remained unmatched. The CDR3 extends over 15 amino acids. Germline values: CDR1 SGHAT, CDR2 FQNNGV.

In this sample, this clone turned up a few times. The junction shows a germline mismatch at one end, possibly a read error. The rearrangement uses TRBV11-2 and TRBJ2-2, with 9 positions matching TRBD2. Germline V gene lookup returns CDR1 SGHAT and CDR2 FQNNGV. The CDR3 consists of 15 residues. The chain's CDR3 is CASSLAGERAGELFF. The CDR3, as DNA: TGTGCCAGCAGTTTAGCGGGGGAGCGAGCCGGGGAGCTGTTTTTT.

There are a few counts of this clone. The chain has TRBV10-2 and TRBJ1-5, with 8 bases identical to TRBD1. V shed 6 bases, J shed 6 bases, and the junction held 7 bases outside the gene matches. The CDR3 runs to 14 residues. Germline values: CDR1 WSHSY, CDR2 SAAADI. CDR3 amino acids: CASRSAGGGQPQHF. The CDR3 DNA follows: TGCGCCAGCAGATCTGCAGGGGGCGGTCAGCCCCAGCATTTT.

The V and J genes are TRBV4-1 and TRBJ2-1; no clear D gene. This CDR3 comprises 13 residues. Trimming removed 0 bases at V and 6 bases at J, with 6 bases between. Germline assignment: CDR1 MGHRA and CDR2 YSYEKL. DNA for the CDR3: TGCGCCAGCAGCCAAGAAAAGGGCAATGAGCAGTTCTTC. Amino acid sequence: CASSQEKGNEQFF.

This chain joins TRBV2 and TRBJ1-2; D is unresolved. Germline V gives CDR1 SNHLY, CDR2 FYNNEI. The CDR3 sequence is 13 residues long. The V gene lost 5 bases and the J gene lost 6 bases, with 13 bases spanning the gap. This chain's CDR3 is CASSLKKDNGYTF. CDR3 nucleotides: TGTGCCAGCAGTTTGAAGAAAGACAATGGCTACACCTTC.

The chain combines TRBV27 with TRBJ1-4, with D maybe TRBD1 (5 bases). The germline gives CDR1 MNHEY, CDR2 SMNVEV (reference sequence). This CDR3 has 15 residues. The V gene lost 3 bases and the J gene lost 4 bases, with 12 bases spanning the gap. CDR3 region: CASSFRGLSNEKLFF. The CDR3 DNA follows: TGTGCCAGCAGTTTTCGGGGACTGAGTAATGAAAAACTGTTTTTT.

This clone was found once. CDR3 loop: CASRHRGLKANTGELFF. The CDR3 nucleotides read TGTGCCAGCAGACACAGGGGGCTTAAAGCGAACACCGGGGAGCTGTTTTTT. The chain couples TRBV2 to TRBJ2-2, with TRBD1 identical over 9 bases. The CDR3 is 17 amino acids. V shed 6 bases and J 0 bases; nucleotides not matched to a gene: 8. Germline CDR1 reads SNHLY; CDR2 reads FYNNEI.

The chain is built from TRBV21-1 and TRBJ2-7; TRBD1 is the table's D call and was not checked against the DNA. TRBV21-1 is shown as a pseudogene. CDR3 length: 19 residues. CDR3 loop: CASSTEMGQGRPGTYEQYF. The CDR3 bases are TGTGCCAGCAGCACGGAAATGGGACAGGGCCGACCCGGGACCTACGAGCAGTACTTC.

This clone occurred once. The V call is TRBV11-2, the J call TRBJ1-4; TRBD1 agrees at 7 bases. CDR1 SGHAT and CDR2 FQNNGV come from the germline V gene. Trimming cost V 5 bases and J 5 bases; bases outside gene matches: 8. The CDR3 loop spans 15 amino acids. CDR3 coding DNA: TGTGCCAGCAGCCGAGGGACAGACCGGAATGAAAAACTGTTTTTT. As protein: CASSRGTDRNEKLFF.

The chain is built from TRBV6-4 and TRBJ2-2; D is uncertain. The CDR3 totals 14 residues. Germline V CDR1 and CDR2: MRHNA, SNTAGT. V was trimmed by 6 bases and J by 1 base, leaving 9 bases between them. CDR3 protein: CASRVGMNTGELFF. The CDR3 DNA is TGTGCCAGCAGGGTGGGAATGAACACCGGGGAGCTGTTTTTT.

The chain couples TRBV7-7 to TRBJ2-2; 9 nucleotides align to TRBD1. Germline loops: CDR1 SSHAT, CDR2 FNYEAQ (reference sequence). This CDR3 has 16 residues. The ends lost 3 bases at V and 0 bases at J; junction bases unmatched: 2. CDR3 nucleotides: TGTGCCAGCAGCTTCAGACAGGGGGCGAACACCGGGGAGCTGTTTTTT. Amino acids: CASSFRQGANTGELFF.

The J gene is TRBJ2-1, the V gene TRBV4-3; D is unclear. The CDR3 length is 17 residues. V was pared by 0 bases and J by 4 bases, with 16 bases between. The germline V gene encodes CDR1 LGHNA and CDR2 YSLEER. The CDR3 nucleotides are TGCGCCAGCAGCCAAGACCCTCTCTTGTGCCCATACAATGAGCAGTTCTTC. It yields the protein CASSQDPLLCPYNEQFF.